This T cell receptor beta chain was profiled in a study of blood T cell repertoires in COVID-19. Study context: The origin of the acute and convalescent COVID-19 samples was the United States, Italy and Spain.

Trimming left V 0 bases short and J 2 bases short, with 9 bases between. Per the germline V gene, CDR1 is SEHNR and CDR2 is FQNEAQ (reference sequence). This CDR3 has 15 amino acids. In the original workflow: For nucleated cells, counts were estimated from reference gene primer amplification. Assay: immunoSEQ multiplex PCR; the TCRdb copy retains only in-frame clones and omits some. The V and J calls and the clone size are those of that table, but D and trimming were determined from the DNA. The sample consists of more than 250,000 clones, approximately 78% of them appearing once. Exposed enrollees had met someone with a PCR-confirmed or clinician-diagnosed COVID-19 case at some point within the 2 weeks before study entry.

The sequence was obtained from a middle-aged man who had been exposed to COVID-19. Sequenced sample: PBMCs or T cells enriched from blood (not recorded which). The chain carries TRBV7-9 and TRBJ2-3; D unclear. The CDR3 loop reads CASSLADSNTDTQYF. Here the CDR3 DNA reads TGTGCCAGCAGCTTAGCCGACTCGAACACAGATACGCAGTATTTT.